This passage covers 17 T cell receptor beta chains from one sample sequenced in a study of T cells after posttransplantation cyclophosphamide. Libraries were prepared by immunoSEQ multiplex PCR; TCRdb keeps only in-frame clonotypes and omits some of them. Sampling found about 30,000 clones, none seen once. What was sequenced was PBMCs. These TCRs come from a woman aged 60 to 75 in good health, CMV-negative, and a related stem cell transplant donor.

This clone was seen a few times. This rearrangement joins TRBV6-1 to TRBJ1-2, with D perhaps matching TRBD1 (5 bases). Trimming cost V 2 bases and J 8 bases, with 15 bases left between them. This CDR3 region has 14 residues. CDR1 is MNHNS, CDR2 SASEGT, per germline. CDR3 DNA sequence: TGTGCCAGCAGTGAAATGGGGTCAGGGAGGGGCTACACCTTC. It yields the protein CASSEMGSGRGYTF.

In this sample, this clone turned up many times. The rearrangement joins TRBV7-2 to TRBJ2-2; D is possibly TRBD2 (5 bases). The CDR3 sequence is 14 residues long. The germline V gene has CDR1 SGHTA and CDR2 FQGNSA. V shed 2 bases and J shed 5 bases, with 9 bases lying between them. For the CDR3, the DNA is TGTGCCAGCAGCTTAAGGGAGCGGACCGGGGAGCTGTTTTTT. The encoded protein is CASSLRERTGELFF.

This clone was seen repeatedly, ten times or more. The rearrangement links TRBV13 to TRBJ2-1, with TRBD1 as a possible D gene (5 bases). Trimming took off 5 bases at V and 0 bases at J, with 11 bases between the two ends. Germline CDR1 PRHDT, CDR2 FYEKMQ (reference sequence). This CDR3 region has 15 residues. The CDR3 is CASSRTSASYNEQFF. As DNA, the CDR3 is TGTGCCAGCAGCCGGACATCAGCCTCCTACAATGAGCAGTTCTTC.

This clone was counted at least ten times. The V call is TRBV6-6, the J call TRBJ2-1; TRBD2 matches at 7 bases. Germline V gene sequence: CDR1 MNHNY, CDR2 SVGAGI (reference sequence). The CDR3 contains 15 residues. With V trimmed by 5 bases and J by 9 bases, 13 bases remained unmatched. CDR3: CASSKRSGAEGEQFF. The CDR3, as DNA: TGTGCCAGCAGTAAGCGGAGCGGGGCCGAGGGTGAGCAGTTCTTC.

This clone has more than one count but fewer than ten. V is TRBV24-1 and J is TRBJ2-1, with 10 bases lining up with TRBD2. Germline V gives CDR1 KGHDR, CDR2 SFDVKD. V shed 10 bases and J 5 bases; nucleotides not matched to a gene: 10. This CDR3 comprises 15 residues. CDR3 amino acids: CATNAGLAEDNEQFF. The CDR3 DNA is TGTGCCACAAACGCCGGACTAGCGGAAGACAATGAGCAGTTCTTC.

This clone was seen a few times. The V and J genes are TRBV15 and TRBJ1-3; TRBD1 is a possible D gene (6 bases). In germline, CDR1 is LNHNV, CDR2 YYDKDF (reference sequence). CDR3 length: 15 amino acids. V was trimmed by 0 bases and J by 4 bases, leaving 10 bases between them. The chain's CDR3 is CATSRDSGVGNTIYF. The CDR3 region has the DNA TGTGCCACCAGCAGAGATTCAGGGGTCGGAAACACCATATATTTT.

Only a few counts were recorded for this clone. This chain connects TRBV7-9 to TRBJ2-5; 9 nucleotides match TRBD1. The CDR3 spans 14 residues. Germline V lookup: CDR1 SEHNR, CDR2 FQNEAQ (reference sequence). The trim removed 2 bases at V and 5 bases at J, leaving 3 bases unmatched. CDR3 sequence: CASSLQQGAETQYF. The CDR3 DNA is TGTGCCAGCAGCTTACAACAGGGGGCCGAGACCCAGTACTTC.

This chain links TRBV29-1 with TRBJ1-4, with D possibly matching TRBD1 (5 bases). This CDR3 has 17 residues. Germline V gene data show CDR1 as SQVTM and CDR2 as ANQGSEA. The germline V and J ends were trimmed by 7 bases and 5 bases, with 26 bases remaining between them. For the CDR3, the DNA is TGCAGCGAGGTGGACACGCCGTCCTCCCTTGCCAATGAAAAACTGTTTTTT. This codes for CSEVDTPSSLANEKLFF.

This clone was detected many times. The chain has TRBV28 and TRBJ2-5, with 14 positions matching TRBD2. The CDR3 runs 16 residues. Trimming at V came to 6 bases and at J to 4 bases, leaving 7 bases not matched to a gene. The germline V gene encodes CDR1 MDHEN and CDR2 SYDVKM. The CDR3 here is CASSPQGLAGAETQYF. The CDR3 DNA reads TGTGCCAGCAGCCCCCAGGGACTAGCGGGAGCAGAGACCCAGTACTTC.

This clone occurred a few times. The rearrangement uses TRBV15 and TRBJ2-1; 9 bases match TRBD2. The CDR3 is 16 amino acids. V trimming: 1 base; J trimming: 10 bases; junction bases outside the gene matches: 11. The germline gives CDR1 LNHNV, CDR2 YYDKDF (reference sequence). CDR3 protein: CATSRVAAGGPGEQFF. The CDR3 DNA reads as TGTGCCACCAGCAGAGTCGCGGCGGGGGGGCCCGGGGAGCAGTTCTTC.

This clone has only a few counts. This sequence joins TRBV9 and TRBJ1-3, with D maybe TRBD1 (5 bases). V lost 4 bases and J lost 2, with 19 bases in between. This CDR3 region has 17 residues. CDR1 and CDR2 (germline): SGDLS, YYNGEE. The CDR3 loop is CASSPRGRDGPGNTIYF. The CDR3 coding sequence is TGTGCCAGCAGCCCGCGGGGGAGGGACGGGCCTGGAAACACCATATATTTT.

This clone was found many times. J is TRBJ1-2 and V is TRBV4-3; 9 bases map to TRBD1. CDR1 is LGHNA and CDR2 is YSLEER in the germline V gene. The CDR3 has 15 amino acids. The trim removed 4 bases at V and 8 bases at J, leaving 11 bases unmatched. DNA for the CDR3: TGCGCCAGCAGCCTAGCGAGGGACAGGGTTGGAGGCTACACCTTC. It yields the protein CASSLARDRVGGYTF.

The rearrangement links TRBV20-1 to TRBJ1-1; D is possibly TRBD1 (6 bases). The CDR3 totals 11 residues. CDR1 is DFQATT, CDR2 SNEGSKA, per germline (reference sequence). V was pared by 3 bases and J by 11 bases, with 13 bases between. The CDR3 is CSASSRGDAFF. CDR3 bases: TGCAGTGCTAGCAGCAGGGGAGACGCTTTCTTT.

There are many counts of this clone. This rearrangement joins TRBV4-3 to TRBJ2-2, with D uncertain. Per germline, CDR1 LGHNA and CDR2 YSLEER. Deletions cut 0 bases from V and 4 bases from J, with 12 bases between. CDR3 length: 16 residues. The CDR3 region is CASSQEWRKGTGELFF. The CDR3 DNA reads as TGCGCCAGCAGCCAAGAATGGAGAAAGGGCACCGGGGAGCTGTTTTTT.

In its sample, this clone was seen many times. V usage is TRBV30 and J usage is TRBJ1-3; unclear D gene. The CDR3 contains 15 residues. Germline CDR1 is GTSNPN and CDR2 is SVGIG (reference sequence). V shed 0 bases and J shed 0 bases, with 9 bases lying between them. The DNA for the CDR3 is TGTGCCTGGAGTGTAAGGCGGGGCTCTGGAAACACCATATATTTT. As protein: CAWSVRRGSGNTIYF.

This clone was observed many times. This chain links TRBV6-5 with TRBJ2-3, with a possible D match to TRBD2 (5 bases). This CDR3 has 13 amino acids. Germline CDR1 MNHEY, CDR2 SVGAGI. The V gene lost 5 bases and the J gene lost 1 base, with 7 bases spanning the gap. CDR3 in DNA: TGTGCCAGCAGTCGGACTCGCACAGATACGCAGTATTTT. Translating it yields CASSRTRTDTQYF.

This clone was observed many times. V and J are TRBV12-3 or TRBV12-4 and TRBJ1-2; D is unclear. CDR3 size: 13 residues. Between the trimmed V and J ends, which lost 1 base and 4 bases, there was a span of 7 bases. Here the CDR3 reads CASSLGSGYGYTF. The CDR3 coding sequence is TGTGCCAGCAGTTTAGGTTCCGGCTATGGCTACACCTTC.